The 32 T cell receptor beta chains below come from one sample, sequenced in a study of blood T cells in healthy people across ages. A sample-barcoded 5' primer and a J-beta primer mix were used in a second PCR of roughly 7 to 12 cycles. TCRdb passed the 5' RACE reads through MiXCR, listing each CDR3 protein once. The sample has around 800,000 distinct CDR3 sequences; 35% to 60% are singletons. The sample taken for sequencing was blood. The receptors were sampled from an elderly man in good health.

V usage is TRBV12-3 or TRBV12-4 and J usage is TRBJ2-7; D is perhaps TRBD2 (6 bases). The CDR3 runs to 14 residues. Trimming cost V 6 bases and J 4 bases, with 16 bases left between them. This CDR3 reads CASRPAGGPYEQYF. CDR3 nucleotide sequence: TGTGCCAGCAGACCTGCCGGGGGACCATACGAGCAGTACTTC.

This clonotype was seen more than once but under ten times. V usage is TRBV20-1 and J usage is TRBJ2-5; D is unclear. The germline V and J ends were trimmed by 0 bases and 6 bases, with 5 bases remaining between them. Germline CDR1 and CDR2: DFQATT and SNEGSKA (reference sequence). The length of the CDR3 is 11 residues. The CDR3 DNA sequence: TGCAGTGCTAGAGAGGAGAAGACCCAGTACTTC. This codes for CSAREEKTQYF.

A word on this clonotype: Just one base apart from a much larger clone, this may be a read error. The chain couples TRBV29-1 to TRBJ2-5; perhaps TRBD2 as D (5 bases). The CDR3 loop spans 13 amino acids. V was shortened by 4 bases and J by 2 bases, with 11 bases between the two germline ends. Germline CDR1 reads SQVTM; CDR2 reads ANQGSEA. The CDR3 DNA reads TGCAGCGTTGGCCTCGGGGAACAAGAGACCCAGTACTTC. Encoded protein: CSVGLGEQETQYF.

This clonotype was observed at least ten times. This chain connects TRBV7-9 to TRBJ1-5; unclear D gene. CDR1 is SEHNR and CDR2 is FQNEAQ in the germline V gene (reference sequence). V was pared by 1 base and J by 6 bases, with 4 bases between. The CDR3 runs 12 residues. In DNA, the CDR3 is TGTGCCAGCAGCTTAGGCAGTCAGCCCCAGCATTTT. It specifies CASSLGSQPQHF.

The chain links TRBV7-2 to TRBJ1-1; 8 bases align to TRBD1. V shed 6 bases and J 0 bases; nucleotides not matched to a gene: 3. CDR3 length equals 14 residues. Germline V CDR1 and CDR2: SGHTA, FQGNSA. CDR3 in DNA: TGTGCCAGCAGACTACAGGGGGTGAACACTGAAGCTTTCTTT. Translated: CASRLQGVNTEAFF.

In the case of this clonotype: A read error is possible here, since a much larger clone lies one base away. This chain links TRBV20-1 with TRBJ2-7; D gene ambiguous. The CDR3 runs to 12 residues. Germline CDR1 DFQATT, CDR2 SNEGSKA (reference sequence). The V end lost 1 base, the J end lost 1 base, and 5 bases lay between the germline ends. Here the CDR3 DNA reads TGCAGTGCTAGAGTAAGGTCCTACGAGCAGTACTTC. Protein: CSARVRSYEQYF.

The V and J genes are TRBV12-3 or TRBV12-4 and TRBJ2-3; D not certain. The CDR3 loop spans 14 amino acids. Trimming removed 3 bases at V and 3 bases at J, with 10 bases between. The DNA of the CDR3 is TGTGCCAGCAGTTTCGGTCCGGTAACAGATACGCAGTATTTT. This gives the protein CASSFGPVTDTQYF.

The chain carries TRBV28 and TRBJ2-1, with D unclear. Germline lookup yields CDR1 MDHEN and CDR2 SYDVKM. The CDR3 is 13 amino acids. V was shortened by 6 bases and J by 10 bases, with 16 bases between the two germline ends. CDR3 residues: CASSSPRRKEQFF. The CDR3 nucleotides read TGTGCCAGCAGCTCTCCTCGGCGGAAGGAGCAGTTCTTC.

The chain links TRBV20-1 to TRBJ2-3; 9 bases map to TRBD2. Trimming cost V 4 bases and J 5 bases; bases outside gene matches: 13. CDR1 and CDR2 from the germline V gene are DFQATT and SNEGSKA (reference sequence). This CDR3 comprises 16 residues. CDR3 nucleotide sequence: TGCAGTGCTAAGGGACTAGCACCAGTATCCCTAGATACGCAGTATTTT. Amino acid sequence: CSAKGLAPVSLDTQYF.

The V gene is TRBV20-1, the J gene TRBJ2-1, with 8 bases identical to TRBD2. The germline CDR1 and CDR2 sequences are DFQATT and SNEGSKA (reference sequence). V shed 0 bases and J 9 bases; nucleotides not matched to a gene: 16. This CDR3 comprises 17 residues. The CDR3 nucleotides are TGCAGTGCTAGAGATCTCATAAGCGGGAGCTTCTTTGTTGAGCAGTTCTTC. Protein sequence: CSARDLISGSFFVEQFF.

This clonotype was recorded a few times. This sequence joins TRBV11-3 and TRBJ2-5; D tentatively reads TRBD1 or TRBD2 (6 bases each). V was clipped by 5 bases and J by 5 bases, with 12 bases between them. CDR3 length: 13 amino acids. The germline gives CDR1 SGHNT, CDR2 YENEEA. The CDR3 is CASSDGGPETQYF. DNA of the CDR3: TGTGCCAGCAGCGACGGGGGCCCGGAGACCCAGTACTTC.

The rearrangement uses TRBV20-1 and TRBJ2-1; TRBD1 might be the D (5 bases). Germline CDR1 is DFQATT and CDR2 is SNEGSKA (reference sequence). The CDR3 sequence is 13 residues long. The V gene lost 6 bases and the J gene lost 7 bases, with 16 bases spanning the gap. As DNA, the CDR3 is TGCAGTGCCCCTGACCAATACAGGAATGAGCAGTTCTTC. As protein: CSAPDQYRNEQFF.

This clonotype showed up many times. The CDR3, as DNA: TGTGCCAGCAGCCCAAAAGATACGCAGTATTTT. This gives the protein CASSPKDTQYF. The genes are TRBV7-2 and TRBJ2-3, with unresolved D. Deletions cut 5 bases from V and 5 bases from J, with 5 bases between. Germline values: CDR1 SGHTA, CDR2 FQGNSA. This CDR3 has 11 amino acids.

This clonotype has a handful of counts. The chain joins TRBV6-5 to TRBJ2-5, with 10 positions matching TRBD1. V lost 8 bases to trimming and J lost 2 bases; unmatched junction nucleotides: 11. CDR1 and CDR2 (germline): MNHEY, SVGAGI. The CDR3 extends over 16 amino acids. The chain's CDR3 is CASHPGQGERQETQYF. The CDR3 DNA sequence: TGTGCCAGCCACCCAGGACAGGGGGAACGTCAAGAGACCCAGTACTTC.

This chain uses TRBV30 with TRBJ2-3; D is undetermined. V lost 7 bases, J lost 3 bases, and 8 bases lay in between. Germline-derived CDR1 and CDR2 are GTSNPN and SVGIG (reference sequence). The CDR3 covers 11 residues. The CDR3, as DNA: TGTGCCTTGAGATCTACAGATACGCAGTATTTT. This sequence encodes CALRSTDTQYF.

V and J are TRBV30 and TRBJ2-1, with 7 bases that match TRBD2. Trimming removed 1 base from V and 5 bases from J; junction bases left unmatched: 2. The germline CDR1 and CDR2 sequences are GTSNPN and SVGIG (reference sequence). The CDR3 totals 13 residues. CDR3 amino acids: CAWSGGSHNEQFF. Here the CDR3 DNA reads TGTGCCTGGAGTGGCGGGAGCCACAATGAGCAGTTCTTC.

The chain links TRBV7-2 to TRBJ2-1, with D tentatively TRBD1 (5 bases). This CDR3 has 14 residues. In germline, CDR1 is SGHTA, CDR2 FQGNSA. The V end was cut by 3 bases, the J end by 4 bases, with 10 bases between. CDR3 nucleotide sequence: TGTGCCAGCAGCTTGTCGACAGTTTACAATGAGCAGTTCTTC. This encodes CASSLSTVYNEQFF. The whole variable domain, remainder taken from reference TRBV7-2 and TRBJ2-1, is GAGVSQSPSNKVTEKGKDVELRCDPISGHTALYWYRQSLGQGLEFLIYFQGNSAPDKSGLPSDRFSAERTGGSVSTLTIQRTQQEDSAVYLCASSLSTVYNEQFFGPGTRLTVL.

This clonotype was detected a few times. The gene calls are TRBV12-3 or TRBV12-4 and TRBJ2-5; unclear D gene. The CDR3 has 13 amino acids. Trimming removed 0 bases from V and 0 bases from J, with 2 bases in between. CDR3 residues: CASSLAYQETQYF. CDR3 nucleotides: TGTGCCAGCAGTTTAGCGTACCAAGAGACCCAGTACTTC.

The J gene is TRBJ2-7, the V gene TRBV4-3, with D perhaps matching TRBD2 (7 bases). CDR1 LGHNA and CDR2 YSLEER come from the germline V gene. V lost 1 base, J lost 10 bases, and 17 bases lay in between. This CDR3 comprises 14 residues. The CDR3 DNA follows: TGCGCCAGCAGCCAAGGTCGGGGGGCCACGGCCCAGTACTTC. Its translation is CASSQGRGATAQYF.

The J gene is TRBJ1-6, the V gene TRBV28; D remains ambiguous. The CDR3 contains 12 residues. From germline, CDR1 is MDHEN and CDR2 SYDVKM. The V and J ends lost 1 base and 10 bases respectively, with 5 bases between them. CDR3: CASSLSESPLHF. The CDR3 DNA is TGTGCCAGCAGTTTATCAGAGTCACCCCTCCACTTT.

This clonotype was observed a few times. The V call is TRBV5-5, the J call TRBJ2-4; D may match TRBD1 or TRBD2 (5 bases each). The CDR3 has 14 amino acids. Trimming shortened V by 3 bases and J by 7 bases, and 14 bases separated the two germline ends. From germline, CDR1 is SGHKS and CDR2 YYEKEE (reference sequence). In nucleotides, the CDR3 is TGTGCCAGCAGCTCGGAGCATTGGGACAACATTCAGTACTTC. The encoded protein is CASSSEHWDNIQYF.

This chain joins TRBV7-2 and TRBJ2-5; tentatively, D is TRBD2 (5 bases). The CDR3 is 15 amino acids. The V and J ends lost 1 base and 2 bases respectively, with 11 bases between them. CDR1 is SGHTA, CDR2 FQGNSA, per germline. As DNA, the CDR3 is TGTGCCAGCAGCTTAGACGGGGATACTCAAGAGACCCAGTACTTC. Translating gives CASSLDGDTQETQYF.

The V call is TRBV5-4, the J call TRBJ2-1; D gene ambiguous. V lost 4 bases and J 9 bases, leaving 17 bases between the germline ends. The CDR3 spans 14 residues. Germline V gene lookup returns CDR1 SGHNT and CDR2 YYREEE (reference sequence). Written as DNA, the CDR3 is TGTGCCAGCAGCCCCCGATCCCATCCCTTTGAGCAGTTCTTC. Translating it yields CASSPRSHPFEQFF.

The V gene is TRBV19, the J gene TRBJ2-1; 7 bases match TRBD2. The CDR3 extends over 14 amino acids. Germline V gene sequence: CDR1 LNHDA, CDR2 SQIVND (reference sequence). V was clipped by 6 bases and J by 6 bases; unmatched bases: 8. DNA of the CDR3: TGTGCCAGTAGAAAGCGGGACGTTGGCAATGAGCAGTTCTTC. Its translation is CASRKRDVGNEQFF.

This clonotype turned up a few times. A junction boundary mismatches the germline segment, possibly from a read error. The chain is built from TRBV10-3 and TRBJ2-1, with a possible D match to TRBD2 (6 bases). TRBJ2-7 explains the end of the DNA better; the J call may be wrong. This CDR3 spans 18 amino acids. Germline V gives CDR1 ENHRY, CDR2 SYGVKD. Here the CDR3 reads CAISKSGNAGSSYNEQYF. The CDR3 coding sequence is TGTGCCATCAGTAAGTCCGGGAACGCGGGATCCTCCTACAATGAGCAGTACTTC.

This clonotype was seen more than once but under ten times. The CDR3 DNA is TGTGCCAGCAGAACAGGGGCGCAGAGCGTCGATGAGCAGTTCTTC. It yields the protein CASRTGAQSVDEQFF. The chain has TRBV2 and TRBJ2-1; 7 bases match TRBD1. The CDR3 spans 15 residues. J was trimmed by 8 bases and V by 6 bases; bases with no gene match: 13. Germline V gene data show CDR1 as SNHLY and CDR2 as FYNNEI.

Here the CDR3 DNA reads TGTGCCAGCAGCAAGGGGGGGCAGCCCGGGAGTAAGGGAGGCAATGAGCAGTTCTTC. It yields the protein CASSKGGQPGSKGGNEQFF. V gene TRBV21-1 combines with J gene TRBJ2-1; the D call in the table, TRBD2, was not verified against the DNA. TRBV21-1 is a pseudogene segment. The CDR3 has 19 amino acids.

The chain uses TRBV3-1 and TRBJ1-4, with 8 bases matching TRBD1. The CDR3 is 14 amino acids. J was trimmed by 8 bases and V by 3 bases; bases with no gene match: 5. Per germline, CDR1 LGHDT and CDR2 YNNKEL (reference sequence). Here the CDR3 reads CASSHRQGLEKLFF. DNA for the CDR3: TGTGCCAGCAGCCACAGACAGGGGTTAGAAAAACTGTTTTTT.

The rearrangement uses TRBV29-1 and TRBJ2-2; the D is unclear. Trimming took 5 bases from V and 0 from J, leaving 7 bases between them. Germline loops: CDR1 SQVTM, CDR2 ANQGSEA. CDR3 length equals 13 residues. The CDR3 reads CSVSLANTGELFF. The CDR3 region has the DNA TGCAGCGTTAGCCTAGCGAACACCGGGGAGCTGTTTTTT.

This clonotype was found many times. The gene calls are TRBV29-1 and TRBJ2-1; perhaps TRBD1 as D (7 bases). Germline CDR1 is SQVTM and CDR2 is ANQGSEA. The ends were cut back, 4 bases at V and 7 bases at J, with 11 bases in the middle. The CDR3 consists of 12 residues. The CDR3 DNA sequence: TGCAGCGTTGTTCCAGGGGGGAATGAGCAGTTCTTC. It codes for CSVVPGGNEQFF.

The chain's CDR3 is CASSFDPGQSETQYF. The CDR3 DNA follows: TGCGCCAGCAGCTTCGACCCGGGACAGTCAGAGACCCAGTACTTC. This chain joins TRBV5-1 and TRBJ2-5, with TRBD1 identical over 7 bases. The CDR3 runs to 15 residues. The ends lost 2 bases at V and 4 bases at J; junction bases unmatched: 8. Germline lookup yields CDR1 SGHRS and CDR2 YFSETQ.

In this sample, this clonotype turned up many times. The chain joins TRBV7-2 to TRBJ2-4; the match to TRBD1 covers 7 bases. V lost 5 bases and J lost 0; bases outside the gene matches: 7. The CDR3 extends over 16 amino acids. Germline V gene lookup returns CDR1 SGHTA and CDR2 FQGNSA. The CDR3 reads CASSPQGRLAKNIQYF. In DNA, the CDR3 is TGTGCCAGCAGCCCACAGGGGAGACTAGCCAAAAACATTCAGTACTTC. Based on the CDR3 plus reference TRBV7-2 and TRBJ2-4, the full variable domain is GAGVSQSPSNKVTEKGKDVELRCDPISGHTALYWYRQSLGQGLEFLIYFQGNSAPDKSGLPSDRFSAERTGGSVSTLTIQRTQQEDSAVYLCASSPQGRLAKNIQYFGAGTRLSVL.